The next 2 T cell receptor beta chains were all read from a single sample in a study of sequential checkpoint blockade in melanoma. Stated treatment: randomized to nivolumab then ipilimumab (arm A) or the reverse (arm B). This table comes from immunoSEQ multiplex PCR, and its TCRdb copy is limited to in-frame clones, with some not included. The sample comprises roughly 20,000 clones, roughly 80% of which are singletons, and roughly 49% rests with the top ten. Sequences were derived from CD8+ T cells sorted from blood (inferred from file names), sampled from a patient given nivolumab and ipilimumab in sequence. The receptors come from a human donor with melanoma.

This chain uses TRBV28 with TRBJ2-2; tentative D call: TRBD1 (6 bases). This CDR3 has 15 amino acids. Germline V lookup: CDR1 MDHEN, CDR2 SYDVKM. V was clipped by 6 bases and J by 0 bases, with 11 bases between them. CDR3 protein: CASRWTATNTGELFF. CDR3 coding DNA: TGTGCCAGCAGGTGGACAGCAACGAACACCGGGGAGCTGTTTTTT. The variable domain in full, with the rest retrieved from reference TRBV28 and TRBJ2-2, is DVKVTQSSRYLVKRTGEKVFLECVQDMDHENMFWYRQDPGLGLRLIYFSYDVKMKEKGDIPEGYSVSREKKERFSLILESASTNQTSMYLCASRWTATNTGELFFGEGSRLTVL.

The chain employs TRBV9 and TRBJ2-7; 9 bases match TRBD1. The CDR3 has 14 residues. Germline CDR1 reads SGDLS; CDR2 reads YYNGEE. J lost 7 bases, V lost 4 bases, and 9 bases had no gene match. This CDR3 reads CASSPRDRAAEQYF. The CDR3 DNA follows: TGTGCCAGCAGCCCGCGGGACAGGGCTGCAGAGCAGTACTTC.